This T cell receptor (beta chain) came from a study of blood T cell repertoires in COVID-19. Profiled with immunoSEQ multiplex PCR; TCRdb holds only in-frame clones, not every one. The table shows under 300,000 clones, with more than 75% occurring only once. This CDR3 region has 15 residues. Trimming took 5 bases from V and 8 from J, leaving 24 bases between them. Germline CDR1 and CDR2: SQVTM and ANQGSEA. Material for sequencing was PBMCs or T cells enriched from blood (not recorded which). J is TRBJ1-2 and V is TRBV29-1, with D maybe TRBD1 (5 bases). The sequence was collected from a man between 18 and 35 years old who had recovered from COVID-19. CDR3 in DNA: TGCAGCGTTCGGACATCCAGTTCCACTGTAGTGGGCTACACCTTC. It translates to CSVRTSSSTVVGYTF.